The clone carrying this TCR beta chain was observed a few times. Its cognate antigen is unknown. The data originate from a study of cytomegalovirus exposure and HLA in healthy donors. Across the whole study: Researchers previously reported finding 90 million to 130 million unique TCR beta sequences from roughly 200 million T cells. Study conclusions and caveats: When analyzed later, the rates of TCR association showed variation by HLA locus, with DRB1 the most and HLA-C the fewest. TRBV6-2, TRBV6-3 and other indistinguishable V segments were excluded. Reports indicate that TCR beta sequences accurately predicted the HLA-A and HLA-B alleles of most subjects.

Losses at the gene ends were 6 bases for V and 5 bases for J; bases not matched to a gene: 8. Germline assignment: CDR1 ENHRY and CDR2 SYGVKD. The CDR3 is 14 residues long. Vbeta (60) and Jbeta (13) primers were used in the PCR. Assay used: immunoSEQ multiplex PCR; TCRdb lists only in-frame clones, some missing. The table lists some 180,000 clones, more than 75% of them singletons, with 1.5% in the top ten. Sequencing input: PBMCs. This clonotype originated in a man aged 40-55 years in good health and CMV-seronegative. V and J are TRBV10-3 and TRBJ1-2; 8 bases are a match to TRBD1. The CDR3 DNA is TGTGCCATCAGGGATCAGGGGGCGGTTTATGGCTACACCTTC. It codes for CAIRDQGAVYGYTF.